The sequence of this T cell receptor beta chain was determined in a study of read filtering for tumor transcriptome and immune sequencing. Whole-study context: Mean patient age was approximately 66 years, range roughly 47 to 90; around 17 male, 14 to 15 female.

Every patient had bone marrow sampled while the disease was active. From about 400 ng of RNA, a library with molecular barcoded alpha/delta and beta/gamma adaptors was made. In TCRdb, the reads were re-called with MiXCR into one record per CDR3 protein. Here the sample spans about 50,000 distinct CDR3 sequences, around 20% being singletons. Study-wide points: Single-read clonotypes: around 81% of IR-seq clonotypes (roughly 3.5% of reads), more than 70% of RNA-seq clonotypes (less than 50% of reads). IR-seq and RNA-seq agreed better without single-read clonotypes.

This clonotype appeared many times. Its antigen is currently unknown. Sequencing input: a population of CD138-negative cells sorted from bone marrow. The source of this sequence is a donor aged 40 or older with multiple myeloma.

The CDR3 DNA is TGTGCCAGCAGCTTGGAGGCGAGGGAGCCCCAGCATTTT. Protein product: CASSLEAREPQHF. This sequence joins TRBV7-8 and TRBJ1-5, with no clear D. The CDR3 runs 13 residues. Germline V lookup: CDR1 SGHVS, CDR2 FQNEAQ. The germline V and J ends were trimmed by 3 bases and 8 bases, with 11 bases remaining between them.